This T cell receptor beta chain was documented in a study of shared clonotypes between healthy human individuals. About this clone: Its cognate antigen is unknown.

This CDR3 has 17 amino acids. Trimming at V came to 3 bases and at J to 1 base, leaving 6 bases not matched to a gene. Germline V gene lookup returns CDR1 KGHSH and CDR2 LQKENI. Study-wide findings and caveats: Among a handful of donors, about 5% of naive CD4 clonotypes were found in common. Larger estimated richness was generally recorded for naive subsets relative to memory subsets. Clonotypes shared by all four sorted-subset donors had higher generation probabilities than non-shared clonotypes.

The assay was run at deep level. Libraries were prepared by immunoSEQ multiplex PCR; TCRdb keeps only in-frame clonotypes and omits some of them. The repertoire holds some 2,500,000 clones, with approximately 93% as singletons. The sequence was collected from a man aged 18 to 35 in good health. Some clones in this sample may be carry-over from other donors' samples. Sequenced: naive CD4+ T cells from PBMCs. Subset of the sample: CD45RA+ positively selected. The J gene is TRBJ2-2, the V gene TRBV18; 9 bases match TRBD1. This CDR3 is CASSPPGTGMNTGELFF. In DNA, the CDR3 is TGTGCCAGCTCACCCCCCGGGACAGGGATGAACACCGGGGAGCTGTTTTTT.